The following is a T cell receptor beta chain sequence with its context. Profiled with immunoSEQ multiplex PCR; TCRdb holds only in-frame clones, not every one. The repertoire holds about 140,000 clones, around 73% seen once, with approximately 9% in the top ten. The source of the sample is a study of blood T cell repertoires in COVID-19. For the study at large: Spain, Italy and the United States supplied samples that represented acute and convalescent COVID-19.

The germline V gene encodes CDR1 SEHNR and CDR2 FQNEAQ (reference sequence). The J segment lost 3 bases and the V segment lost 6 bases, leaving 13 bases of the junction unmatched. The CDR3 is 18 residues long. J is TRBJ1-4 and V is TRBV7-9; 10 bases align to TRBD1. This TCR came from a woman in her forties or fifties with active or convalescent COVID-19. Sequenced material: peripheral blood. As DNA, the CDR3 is TGTGCCAGCAGAGGGGGAGACAGGGGGCTCAGCGCTAATGAAAAACTGTTTTTT. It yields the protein CASRGGDRGLSANEKLFF.